This T cell receptor beta chain was obtained from a study of T cells in localized non-small cell lung cancer. Study-level points and caveats: For the top 100 tumor clones, a median approximately 59 also appeared in adjacent lung. Greater blood T cell density accompanied longer overall survival. Heterogeneity stays possible, as sequencing covered only one tumor region.

CDR3 length equals 14 residues. V gave up 1 base and J gave up 7 bases, with 12 bases separating them. CDR1 and CDR2 (germline): LNHDA, SQIVND (reference sequence). Worth noting for this clone: Its cognate antigen is unknown.

Sequenced by immunoSEQ multiplex PCR; TCRdb stores in-frame clones only, minus some. Among tens of thousands of clones listed, 93% were seen once. The sequenced sample was peripheral blood, obtained before any cancer treatment. The genes are TRBV19 and TRBJ2-3; D unclear. This receptor was obtained from a female donor aged 60 or older with stage I lung adenocarcinoma. CDR3 nucleotides: TGTGCCAGTAGTATAGTTCCCGTGAGGAATACGCAGTATTTT. Protein product: CASSIVPVRNTQYF.